This is a list of T cell receptor beta chains from one sample in a study of somatic mutations in cytotoxic T cells in rheumatoid arthritis. Sequencing was performed with immunoSEQ multiplex PCR; in TCRdb, only in-frame clones are kept and a portion is missing. The repertoire holds 9,500 to 15,000 clones, around 80% seen once, with more than 13% in the top ten. Sequencing was performed on CD8+ T cells sorted from blood. Receptors were obtained from a man aged 50 or older in good health. Each CDR3 is given without its conserved first and last residue. Fields, in order: J gene, V gene, clone size, CDR3 protein. Size is omitted from some rows. Given values are once, few, many or a class for expanded clones.

j_call: TRBJ2-1
v_call: TRBV14
clone_size: once
cdr3_aa: ASSQDSVSEVRF

j_call: TRBJ2-2
v_call: TRBV7-9
clone_size: .
cdr3_aa: ASSSPDRTQGAPGELF

j_call: TRBJ1-4
v_call: TRBV6-1
clone_size: .
cdr3_aa: ASKGHGEKLF

j_call: TRBJ2-7
v_call: TRBV6-1
clone_size: .
cdr3_aa: ASSESVGGWDEQY

j_call: TRBJ2-5
v_call: TRBV5-4
clone_size: .
cdr3_aa: ASSLGTVQETQY

j_call: TRBJ1-1
v_call: TRBV5-8
clone_size: .
cdr3_aa: ASSLVLNTEAF

j_call: TRBJ1-1
v_call: TRBV7-6
clone_size: .
cdr3_aa: ASSLDRGKTEAF

j_call: TRBJ1-1
v_call: TRBV7-9
clone_size: once
cdr3_aa: ASSGSWDGIEAF

j_call: TRBJ1-5
v_call: TRBV28
clone_size: once
cdr3_aa: ASSSGVSSNQPQH

j_call: TRBJ2-1
v_call: TRBV27
clone_size: .
cdr3_aa: ASSLSRRLARNEQF

j_call: TRBJ1-3
v_call: TRBV11-3
clone_size: .
cdr3_aa: ASSDTGIVSGNTIY

j_call: TRBJ1-1
v_call: TRBV19
clone_size: .
cdr3_aa: ASTLTGGNTEAF

j_call: TRBJ2-1
v_call: TRBV7-9
clone_size: .
cdr3_aa: ASSTGGGNEQF

j_call: TRBJ1-2
v_call: TRBV2
clone_size: .
cdr3_aa: ASSARGSDYGYT

j_call: TRBJ2-1
v_call: TRBV4-3
clone_size: .
cdr3_aa: ASSQSGSSYNEQF

j_call: TRBJ2-2
v_call: TRBV10-1
clone_size: .
cdr3_aa: ASSQGAAGELF